This T cell receptor beta chain comes out of a study of blood T cell repertoires in COVID-19. About the research overall: Whether acute or convalescent, the COVID-19 samples came from the United States, Italy and Spain. PBMCs, B-cell-depleted T cells, or T cells provided the cDNA or gDNA that made up the material.

Germline V lookup: CDR1 MDHEN, CDR2 SYDVKM. This CDR3 is 14 amino acids long. The V end lost 1 base, the J end lost 6 bases, and 13 bases lay between the germline ends. Original analysis: Estimates of nucleated cell counts were drawn from the amplification of reference gene primers. Method: immunoSEQ multiplex PCR; TCRdb's copy keeps in-frame clones and lacks some. V, J and clone size derive from that table, while D and trimming were established from the DNA sequence. In the table there are approximately 230,000 clones, more than 60% of which are singletons. What was sequenced was peripheral blood. The chain combines TRBV28 with TRBJ2-7; no definite D call. The clonotype originates from a middle-aged woman with active or convalescent COVID-19. The CDR3 loop reads CASSLYNTMGEQYF. CDR3 sequence (DNA): TGTGCCAGCAGTTTATACAACACTATGGGCGAGCAGTACTTC.